This paragraph covers one T cell receptor (beta chain) sequence. Its antigen is currently unknown. Repertoires were generated with immunoSEQ multiplex PCR, while TCRdb's copy carries only in-frame clones and drops some. The sample includes just over 25,000 clones, 81% of them seen just once. This entry is derived from a study of STAT5B mutations in CD4+ large granular lymphocyte leukemia. Study results and limitations: Less than 30% of private leukemic clonotypes occurred rarely in other patients' non-leukemic repertoires.

The germline gives CDR1 SEHNR, CDR2 FQNEAQ (reference sequence). V was trimmed by 1 base and J by 5 bases, leaving 19 bases between them. CDR3 size: 17 residues. The rearrangement uses TRBV7-9 and TRBJ2-3; a weak D match, TRBD2 (7 bases). This TCR came from a human donor in good health. The sequencing input was CD4+ T cells from blood buffy coats. CDR3 residues: CASSLGGASGNGDTQYF. The CDR3 DNA reads TGTGCCAGCAGCTTAGGGGGGGCTAGCGGCAATGGAGATACGCAGTATTTT.